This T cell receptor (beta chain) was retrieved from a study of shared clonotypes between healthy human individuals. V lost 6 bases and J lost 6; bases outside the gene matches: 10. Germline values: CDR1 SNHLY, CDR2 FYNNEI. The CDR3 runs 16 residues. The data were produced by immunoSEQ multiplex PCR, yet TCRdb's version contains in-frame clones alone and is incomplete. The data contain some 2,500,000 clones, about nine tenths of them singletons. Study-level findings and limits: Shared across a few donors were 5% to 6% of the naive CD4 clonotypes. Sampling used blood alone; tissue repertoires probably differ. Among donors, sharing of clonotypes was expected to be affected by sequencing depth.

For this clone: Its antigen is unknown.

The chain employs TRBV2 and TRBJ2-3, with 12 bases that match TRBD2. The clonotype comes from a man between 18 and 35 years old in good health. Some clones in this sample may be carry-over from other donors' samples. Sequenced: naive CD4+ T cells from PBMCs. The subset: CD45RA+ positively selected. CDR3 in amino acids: CASRRASGRAADTQYF. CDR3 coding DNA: TGTGCCAGCAGACGAGCTAGCGGGAGGGCCGCGGATACGCAGTATTTT.